A selection of T cell receptor beta chains follows, all from one sample in a study of identifying expanded T cells in peripheral blood. Assay: immunoSEQ multiplex PCR; the TCRdb copy retains only in-frame clones and omits some. The sample holds tens of thousands of clones, 88% seen once. The sample comprised blood. The receptors come from a person between 18 and 70 years old in good health. Both conserved end residues are part of each CDR3. The D gene is left open where the match is weak. Rows may omit the clone size; those that give it use once, few, many or a size class.

TRBJ2-7 | TRBV6-4 | TRBD2 | NA | TGTGCCAGCAGTGGGAGCGGGAGGGCCTGGCGGGAGCAGTACTTC | CASSGSGRAWREQYF
TRBJ2-5 | TRBV5-1 | TRBD2 | NA | TGCGCCAGCAGCATGCCCGGGAGGGGGGAGACCCAGTACTTC | CASSMPGRGETQYF
TRBJ1-5 | TRBV5-4 | NA | once | TGTGCCAGCAGCTTGAATAGCAATCAGCCCCAGCATTTT | CASSLNSNQPQHF
TRBJ1-2 | TRBV6-1 | NA | NA | TGTGCCAGCAGTGGACAGGAGAACTATGGCTACACCTTC | CASSGQENYGYTF
TRBJ2-1 | TRBV30 | TRBD2 | NA | TGTGCCTGGAGTGTAACTAAAGCGGGGGGGCTCAATGAGCAGTTCTTC | CAWSVTKAGGLNEQFF
TRBJ2-1 | TRBV19 | TRBD1 | NA | TGTGCCAGTAGTATATACAGGGGGATTAAAGTCAATGAGCAGTTCTTC | CASSIYRGIKVNEQFF
TRBJ1-1 | TRBV28 | NA | NA | TGTGCCAGCAGTAGATCGGACGGGAACACTGAAGCTTTCTTT | CASSRSDGNTEAFF
TRBJ1-5 | TRBV7-2 | NA | once | TGTGCCAGCAGCTTAGTATGGGGGGCGGCTCAGCCCCAGCATTTT | CASSLVWGAAQPQHF
TRBJ2-7 | TRBV19 | TRBD1 | NA | TGTGCCAGTAGTATAGATTCGACAGGGCGTCTCGAGCAGTACTTC | CASSIDSTGRLEQYF
TRBJ1-4 | TRBV28 | NA | NA | TGTGCCAGCAGTTTAGCGGCAACTAATGAAAAACTGTTTTTT | CASSLAATNEKLFF
TRBJ2-5 | TRBV7-2 | NA | NA | TGTGCCAGCAGCCGGACATTACAAGAGACCCAGTACTTC | CASSRTLQETQYF
TRBJ2-5 | TRBV29-1 | NA | once | TGCAGCGTCGCCGGGACACCGGACCAAGAGACCCAGTACTTC | CSVAGTPDQETQYF
TRBJ1-2 | TRBV30 | NA | NA | TGTGCCTGGAGTGCCGGGGGTTCGGGAAAGTCGGGCTACACCTTC | CAWSAGGSGKSGYTF
TRBJ2-5 | TRBV30 | TRBD2 | once | TGTGCCTCACTAGCGGGGGGGCAGGAGACCCAGTACTTC | CASLAGGQETQYF
TRBJ1-2 | TRBV28 | TRBD1 | once | TGTGCCAGCAGTCATCAGACAGGGGAGAATGGCTACACCTTC | CASSHQTGENGYTF
TRBJ2-2 | TRBV4-3 | TRBD2 | once | TGCGCCAGCAGCCAAGCGGTAGCGGGAGGCCTTAGCGGGGAGCTGTTTTTT | CASSQAVAGGLSGELFF
TRBJ1-5 | TRBV4-2 | NA | NA | TGTGCCAGCAGCCAAGGGACGAGCAATCAGCCCCAGCATTTT | CASSQGTSNQPQHF
TRBJ1-5 | TRBV19 | NA | NA | TGTGCCAGTAGCGTGGGCAATAGCAATCAGCCCCAGCATTTT | CASSVGNSNQPQHF
TRBJ1-2 | TRBV19 | TRBD1 | NA | TGTGCCAGTAGACCCGACAGGGGTGGGTACTATGGCTACACCTTC | CASRPDRGGYYGYTF
TRBJ2-7 | TRBV25-1 | NA | NA | TGTGCCAGCAGTGAAGGTGCCGGTTCCTACGAGCAGTACTTC | CASSEGAGSYEQYF
TRBJ2-3 | TRBV7-3 | TRBD1 | NA | TGTGCCAGCAGCTTAGGGACAGGGTATACAGATACGCAGTATTTT | CASSLGTGYTDTQYF
TRBJ1-1 | TRBV27 | NA | NA | TGTGCCAGCAGTTATAGCGGGGGAATGAACACTGAAGCTTTCTTT | CASSYSGGMNTEAFF
TRBJ1-4 | TRBV30 | NA | NA | TGTGCCTGGAGTGCCAACGGGATAAAACTGTTTTTT | CAWSANGIKLFF
TRBJ2-3 | TRBV29-1 | TRBD2 | NA | TGCAGCTCCACCCTGGGAGGGCTCACAGATACGCAGTATTTT | CSSTLGGLTDTQYF
TRBJ2-2 | TRBV7-3 | TRBD2 | NA | TGTGCCAGCAGCTTAACGAGGCCTAGCGGAGGCAGGACCGGGGAGCTGTTTTTT | CASSLTRPSGGRTGELFF
TRBJ1-3 | TRBV9 | NA | once | TGTGCCAGCAGCGTAGAAGGGGTCTCTGGAAACACCATATATTTT | CASSVEGVSGNTIYF
TRBJ1-1 | TRBV6-5 | NA | NA | TGTGCCAGCAGTTACTCGAAGGTCGCCACTGAAGCTTTCTTT | CASSYSKVATEAFF